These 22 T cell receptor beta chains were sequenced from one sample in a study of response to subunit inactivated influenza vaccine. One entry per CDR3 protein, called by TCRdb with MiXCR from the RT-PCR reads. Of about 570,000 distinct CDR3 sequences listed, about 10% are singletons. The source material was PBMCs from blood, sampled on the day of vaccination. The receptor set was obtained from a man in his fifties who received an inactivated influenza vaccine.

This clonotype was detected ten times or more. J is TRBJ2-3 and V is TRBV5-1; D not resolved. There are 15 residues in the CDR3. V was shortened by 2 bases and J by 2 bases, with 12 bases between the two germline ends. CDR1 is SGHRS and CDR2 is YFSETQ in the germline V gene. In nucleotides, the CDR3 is TGCGCCAGCAGCTTTAAGGGTTCAGTCACAGATACGCAGTATTTT. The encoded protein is CASSFKGSVTDTQYF.

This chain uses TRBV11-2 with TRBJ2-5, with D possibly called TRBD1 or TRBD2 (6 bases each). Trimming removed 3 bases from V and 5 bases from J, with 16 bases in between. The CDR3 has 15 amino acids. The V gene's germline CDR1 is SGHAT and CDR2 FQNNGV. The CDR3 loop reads CASSFVTGAGETQYF. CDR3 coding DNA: TGTGCCAGCAGCTTTGTAACGGGGGCCGGGGAGACCCAGTACTTC. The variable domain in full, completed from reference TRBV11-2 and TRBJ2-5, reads EAGVAQSPRYKIIEKRQSVAFWCNPISGHATLYWYQQILGQGPKLLIQFQNNGVVDDSQLPKDRFSAERLKGVDSTLKIQPAKLEDSAVYLCASSFVTGAGETQYFGPGTRLLVL.

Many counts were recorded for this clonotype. The CDR3 loop reads CAWRGYNEQFF. CDR3 coding DNA: TGTGCCTGGAGAGGTTACAATGAGCAGTTCTTC. V usage is TRBV30 and J usage is TRBJ2-1; D is unclear. Between the trimmed V and J ends, which lost 3 bases and 4 bases, there was a span of 4 bases. This CDR3 region has 11 residues. CDR1 and CDR2 (germline): GTSNPN, SVGIG (reference sequence).

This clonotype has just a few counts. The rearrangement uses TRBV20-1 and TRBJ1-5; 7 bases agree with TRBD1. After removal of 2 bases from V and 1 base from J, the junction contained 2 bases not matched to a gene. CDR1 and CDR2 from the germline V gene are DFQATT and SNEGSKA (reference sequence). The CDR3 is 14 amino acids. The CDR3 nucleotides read TGCAGTGCTAGAAGGGACAGAAGCAATCAGCCCCAGCATTTT. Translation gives CSARRDRSNQPQHF.

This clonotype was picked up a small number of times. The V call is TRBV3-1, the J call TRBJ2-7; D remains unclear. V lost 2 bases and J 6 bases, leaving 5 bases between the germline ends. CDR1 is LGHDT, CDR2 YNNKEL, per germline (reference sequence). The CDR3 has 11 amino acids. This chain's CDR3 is CASSQLAEQYF. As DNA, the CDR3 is TGTGCCAGCAGCCAATTAGCCGAGCAGTACTTC.

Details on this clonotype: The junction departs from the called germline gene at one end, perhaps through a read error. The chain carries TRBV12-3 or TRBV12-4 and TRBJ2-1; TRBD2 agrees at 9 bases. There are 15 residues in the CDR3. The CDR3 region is CASSAGTSSNNEQFF. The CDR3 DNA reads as TGTGCCAGCAGCGCCGGGACTAGCTCCAACAATGAGCAGTTCTTC.

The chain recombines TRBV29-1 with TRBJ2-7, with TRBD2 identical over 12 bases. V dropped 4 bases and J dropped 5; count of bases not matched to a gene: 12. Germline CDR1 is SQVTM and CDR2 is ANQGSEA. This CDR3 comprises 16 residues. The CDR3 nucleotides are TGCAGCGTTGGTAGAAAAGGACTAGCGGGATTCCACGAGCAGTACTTC. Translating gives CSVGRKGLAGFHEQYF.

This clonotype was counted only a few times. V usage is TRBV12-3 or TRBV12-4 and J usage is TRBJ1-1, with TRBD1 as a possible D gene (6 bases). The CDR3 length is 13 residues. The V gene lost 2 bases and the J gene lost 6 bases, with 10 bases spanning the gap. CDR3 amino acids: CASSLPSGAEAFF. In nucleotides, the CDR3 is TGTGCCAGCAGTTTACCGTCAGGGGCTGAAGCTTTCTTT.

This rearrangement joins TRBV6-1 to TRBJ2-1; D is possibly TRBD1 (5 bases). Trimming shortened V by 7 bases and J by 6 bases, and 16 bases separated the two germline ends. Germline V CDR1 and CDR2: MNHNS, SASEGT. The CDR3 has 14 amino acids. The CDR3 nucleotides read TGTGCCAGCATCCCCGACAGAGTAGGCAATGAGCAGTTCTTC. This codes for CASIPDRVGNEQFF.

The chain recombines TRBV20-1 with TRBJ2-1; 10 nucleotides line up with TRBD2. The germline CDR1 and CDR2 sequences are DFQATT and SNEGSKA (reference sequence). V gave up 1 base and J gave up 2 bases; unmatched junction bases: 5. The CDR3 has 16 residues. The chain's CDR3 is CSARGEAGGPYNEQFF. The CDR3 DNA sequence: TGCAGTGCTAGAGGGGAAGCGGGGGGGCCCTACAATGAGCAGTTCTTC.

CDR3: CASSSGTSAPYEQYF. CDR3 DNA: TGCGCCAGCAGCTCGGGGACGTCGGCCCCATACGAGCAGTACTTC. V and J are TRBV5-1 and TRBJ2-7; perhaps D is TRBD1 or TRBD2 (5 bases each). Trimming shortened V by 3 bases and J by 4 bases, and 17 bases separated the two germline ends. CDR3 size: 15 residues. In germline, CDR1 is SGHRS, CDR2 YFSETQ.

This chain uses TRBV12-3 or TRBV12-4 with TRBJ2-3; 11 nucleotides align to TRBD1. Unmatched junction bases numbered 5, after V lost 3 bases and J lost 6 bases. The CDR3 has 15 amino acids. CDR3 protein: CASSLRTGGSDTQYF. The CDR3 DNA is TGTGCCAGCAGTTTGCGGACAGGGGGCTCTGATACGCAGTATTTT.

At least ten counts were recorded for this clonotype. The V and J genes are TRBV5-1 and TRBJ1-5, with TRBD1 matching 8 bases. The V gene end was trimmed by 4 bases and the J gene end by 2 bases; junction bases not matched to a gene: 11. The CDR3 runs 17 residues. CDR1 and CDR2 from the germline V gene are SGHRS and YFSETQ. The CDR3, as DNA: TGCGCCAGCAGCCCTGAGAGGACAGGGCGGCGCAATCAGCCCCAGCATTTT. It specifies CASSPERTGRRNQPQHF.

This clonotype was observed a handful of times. The CDR3 loop reads CSASGEGLAFTDTQYF. CDR3 DNA sequence: TGCAGTGCTAGCGGAGAGGGACTAGCGTTCACAGATACGCAGTATTTT. V usage is TRBV20-1 and J usage is TRBJ2-3; the match to TRBD2 covers 10 bases. The CDR3 is 16 residues long. In germline, CDR1 is DFQATT, CDR2 SNEGSKA (reference sequence). The ends lost 3 bases at V and 2 bases at J; junction bases unmatched: 8.

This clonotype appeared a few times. For the CDR3, the DNA is TGTGCCACCAGTGATTGGGGGAATGACAATGAGCAGTTCTTC. This encodes CATSDWGNDNEQFF. The V and J genes are TRBV24-1 and TRBJ2-1, with D possibly being TRBD1 or TRBD2 (5 bases each). V was trimmed by 2 bases and J by 5 bases, leaving 9 bases between them. Germline V CDR1 and CDR2: KGHDR, SFDVKD. The CDR3 is made up of 14 amino acids.

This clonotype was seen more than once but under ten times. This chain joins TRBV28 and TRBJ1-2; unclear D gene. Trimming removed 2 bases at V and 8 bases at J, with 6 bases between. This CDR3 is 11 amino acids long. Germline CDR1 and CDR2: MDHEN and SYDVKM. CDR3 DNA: TGTGCCAGCAGTTTAAACAGCGGCTACACCTTC. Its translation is CASSLNSGYTF.

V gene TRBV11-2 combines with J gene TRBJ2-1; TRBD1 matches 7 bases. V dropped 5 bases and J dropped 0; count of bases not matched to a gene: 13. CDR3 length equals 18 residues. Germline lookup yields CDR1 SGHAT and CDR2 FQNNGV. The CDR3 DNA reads TGTGCCAGCAGCCCGAACGTGGGACAGCCGAGCTCCTACAATGAGCAGTTCTTC. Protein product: CASSPNVGQPSSYNEQFF.

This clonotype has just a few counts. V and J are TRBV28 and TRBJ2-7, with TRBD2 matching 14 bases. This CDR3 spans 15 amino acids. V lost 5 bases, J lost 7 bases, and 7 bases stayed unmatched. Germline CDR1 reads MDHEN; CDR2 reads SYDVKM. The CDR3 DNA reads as TGTGCCAGCAGTCCCGGGACTAGCGGGAGTTTAGAGCAGTACTTC. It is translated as CASSPGTSGSLEQYF.

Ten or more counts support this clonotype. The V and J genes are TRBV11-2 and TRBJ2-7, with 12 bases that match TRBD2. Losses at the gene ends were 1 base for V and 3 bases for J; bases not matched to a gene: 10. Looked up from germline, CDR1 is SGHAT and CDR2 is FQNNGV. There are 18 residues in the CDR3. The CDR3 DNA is TGTGCCAGCAGCTTAGGAACCTTACTAGCGGGGGGCGGCTACGAGCAGTACTTC. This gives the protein CASSLGTLLAGGGYEQYF.

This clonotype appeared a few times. The CDR3 reads CASTPLGSGLDTQYF. In DNA, the CDR3 is TGTGCCAGCACTCCACTCGGTAGCGGGTTGGATACGCAGTATTTT. This chain connects TRBV6-5 to TRBJ2-3; 7 bases align to TRBD2. V shed 7 bases, J shed 6 bases, and the junction held 13 bases outside the gene matches. Germline values: CDR1 MNHEY, CDR2 SVGAGI. The CDR3 runs 15 residues.

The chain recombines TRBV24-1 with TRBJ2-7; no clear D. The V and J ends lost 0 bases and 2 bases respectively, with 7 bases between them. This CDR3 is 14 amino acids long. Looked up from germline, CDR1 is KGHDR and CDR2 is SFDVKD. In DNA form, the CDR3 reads TGTGCCACCAGTGATTTGAGAAAACCCTACGAGCAGTACTTC. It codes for CATSDLRKPYEQYF.

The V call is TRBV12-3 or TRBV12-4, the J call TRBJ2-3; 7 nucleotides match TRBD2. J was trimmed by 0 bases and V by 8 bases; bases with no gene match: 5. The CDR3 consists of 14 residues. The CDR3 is CASAVGGSTDTQYF. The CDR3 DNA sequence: TGTGCCAGCGCGGTGGGGGGGAGCACAGATACGCAGTATTTT.